These 8 T cell receptor beta chains were all obtained from the same sample, sequenced in a study of cytomegalovirus exposure and HLA in healthy donors. The PCR made use of 60 Vbeta and 13 Jbeta primers. Clones were read by immunoSEQ multiplex PCR, and TCRdb kept only the in-frame ones, dropping some. The sample shows 110,000 or so clones, 65% to 90% of them seen only once. Sequenced material: PBMCs. These receptors all stem from a young man in good health and CMV-seropositive.

Concerning this clone: Other DNA sequences in the same sample also yield this CDR3. J is TRBJ1-1 and V is TRBV5-1; TRBD1 is a possible D gene (5 bases). Between the trimmed V and J ends, which lost 0 bases and 1 base, there was a span of 7 bases. The CDR3 length is 14 residues. Germline-derived CDR1 and CDR2 are SGHRS and YFSETQ. CDR3 sequence: CASSLGTGNTEAFF. The CDR3 DNA follows: TGCGCCAGCAGCTTGGGAACAGGGAACACTGAAGCTTTCTTT.

This chain uses TRBV18 with TRBJ2-5, with unresolved D. V dropped 2 bases and J dropped 2 bases, with 9 bases sitting between them. The CDR3 runs 14 residues. Germline lookup yields CDR1 KGHSH and CDR2 LQKENI. The CDR3 loop reads CASSPSFPQETQYF. In nucleotides, the CDR3 is TGTGCCAGCTCACCAAGCTTCCCACAAGAGACCCAGTACTTC.

V and J are TRBV5-1 and TRBJ1-1, with TRBD1 matching 9 bases. CDR3 length equals 13 residues. From germline, CDR1 is SGHRS and CDR2 YFSETQ. The V gene end was trimmed by 3 bases and the J gene end by 9 bases; junction bases not matched to a gene: 6. Here the CDR3 reads CASSSGQGVQAFF. DNA for the CDR3: TGCGCCAGCAGCTCGGGACAGGGAGTTCAAGCTTTCTTT.

The chain joins TRBV18 to TRBJ2-7; 7 bases line up with TRBD1. After removal of 4 bases from V and 5 bases from J, the junction contained 20 bases not matched to a gene. The CDR3 consists of 18 residues. Germline-derived CDR1 and CDR2 are KGHSH and LQKENI. CDR3: CASSQQAPATGSSHEQYF. In DNA form, the CDR3 reads TGTGCCAGCTCACAGCAGGCCCCCGCGACAGGGTCGTCCCACGAGCAGTACTTC.

This rearrangement joins TRBV4-1 to TRBJ1-1; D not resolved. The CDR3 sequence is 13 residues long. Trimming took 1 base from V and 4 from J, leaving 7 bases between them. In germline, CDR1 is MGHRA, CDR2 YSYEKL. The CDR3 bases are TGCGCCAGCAGCCAAGGGAGGAGCACTGAAGCTTTCTTT. Residues: CASSQGRSTEAFF.

This chain uses TRBV5-1 with TRBJ2-7; a possible D gene is TRBD1 (5 bases). Trimming removed 0 bases from V and 0 bases from J, with 16 bases in between. The V gene's germline CDR1 is SGHRS and CDR2 YFSETQ. This CDR3 is 17 amino acids long. The CDR3 DNA reads as TGCGCCAGCAGCTTGGGGACATTGAGGAACCCCTCCTACGAGCAGTACTTC. This codes for CASSLGTLRNPSYEQYF.

The chain employs TRBV4-1 and TRBJ2-3; TRBD2 might be the D (6 bases). Germline lookup yields CDR1 MGHRA and CDR2 YSYEKL. This CDR3 has 17 residues. The V gene lost 4 bases and the J gene lost 6 bases, with 23 bases spanning the gap. CDR3 sequence (DNA): TGCGCCAGCAGCCCCGGGGGTACGAGGGGCAGGTTGGATACGCAGTATTTT. As protein: CASSPGGTRGRLDTQYF.

The gene calls are TRBV27 and TRBJ2-2, with TRBD1 matching 7 bases. Trimming cost V 6 bases and J 2 bases; bases outside gene matches: 9. The CDR3 totals 16 residues. Looked up from germline, CDR1 is MNHEY and CDR2 is SMNVEV (reference sequence). The CDR3 DNA is TGTGCCAGCAGGACCCACCGGGACAGAAACACCGGGGAGCTGTTTTTT. This gives the protein CASRTHRDRNTGELFF.